The T cell receptor (beta chain) described here comes from a study of T cell clonotyping in hematopoietic cell transplantation. Study-level results: Higher Inverse Simpson Index values in graft donor and pretransplant recipient predicted broader posttransplant TCR diversity. Without cell sorting, CD4 versus CD8 contributions remain unresolved. Recipient TCR diversity dropped after transplant; expanded clonotypes rose from day 30 to 180.

Recipients were bled about 28 days pretransplant and at posttransplant days 30, 100, 180. Profiled with immunoSEQ multiplex PCR; TCRdb holds only in-frame clones, not every one. The sample consists of 10,000 or so clones, about 97% of them appearing once. In the case of this clone: Its antigen is currently unknown.

V gave up 3 bases and J gave up 2 bases; unmatched junction bases: 21. The CDR3 contains 20 residues. The source is a male patient between 55 and 70 years old who had an allogeneic stem cell transplant from a related donor, so the T cells may come from the graft donor. Some clones in this sample may be carry-over from other donors' samples. The sample here was peripheral blood mononuclear cells, taken 100 days after allogeneic stem cell transplant. This sequence joins TRBV5-3 and TRBJ2-7, with TRBD2 matching 9 bases. TRBV5-3 belongs to the ORF category, with a function that is uncertain. In nucleotides, the CDR3 is TGTGCCAGAAGCTCCCCCTGCGCGGGGGGGAACCAGTTAGTCCCCTACGAGCAGTACTTC. As protein: CARSSPCAGGNQLVPYEQYF.